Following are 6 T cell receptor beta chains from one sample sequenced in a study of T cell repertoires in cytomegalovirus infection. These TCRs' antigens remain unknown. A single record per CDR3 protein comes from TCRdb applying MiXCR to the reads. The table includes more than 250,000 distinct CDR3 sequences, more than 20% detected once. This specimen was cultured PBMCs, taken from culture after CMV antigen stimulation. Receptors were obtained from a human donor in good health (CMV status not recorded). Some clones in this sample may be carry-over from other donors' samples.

CDR3 sequence: CASSQGRGNIQYF. CDR3 coding DNA: TGCGCCAGCAGCCAGGGTAGGGGAAACATTCAGTACTTC. J is TRBJ2-4 and V is TRBV4-1, with TRBD1 as a possible D gene (5 bases). From germline, CDR1 is MGHRA and CDR2 YSYEKL. The V and J ends lost 3 bases and 6 bases respectively, with 9 bases between them. The CDR3 sequence is 13 residues long.

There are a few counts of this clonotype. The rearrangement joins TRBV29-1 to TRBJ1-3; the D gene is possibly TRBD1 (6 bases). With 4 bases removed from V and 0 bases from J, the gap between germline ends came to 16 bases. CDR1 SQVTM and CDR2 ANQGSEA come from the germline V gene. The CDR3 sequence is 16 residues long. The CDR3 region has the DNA TGCAGCGTTGTGGACAGTACCTTACCCTCTGGAAACACCATATATTTT. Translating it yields CSVVDSTLPSGNTIYF.

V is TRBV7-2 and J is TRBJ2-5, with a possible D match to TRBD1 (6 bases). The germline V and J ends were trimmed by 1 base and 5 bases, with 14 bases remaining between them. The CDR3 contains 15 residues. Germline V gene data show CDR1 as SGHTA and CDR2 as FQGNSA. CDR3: CASSLVWQGPETQYF. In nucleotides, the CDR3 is TGTGCCAGCAGCTTAGTTTGGCAGGGGCCCGAGACCCAGTACTTC.

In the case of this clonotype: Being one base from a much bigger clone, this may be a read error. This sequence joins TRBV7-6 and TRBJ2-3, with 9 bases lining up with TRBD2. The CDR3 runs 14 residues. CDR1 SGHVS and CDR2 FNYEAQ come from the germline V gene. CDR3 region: CVSSRLAGVDTQYF. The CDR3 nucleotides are TGTGTCAGCAGCCGCTTAGCGGGAGTTGATACGCAGTATTTT.

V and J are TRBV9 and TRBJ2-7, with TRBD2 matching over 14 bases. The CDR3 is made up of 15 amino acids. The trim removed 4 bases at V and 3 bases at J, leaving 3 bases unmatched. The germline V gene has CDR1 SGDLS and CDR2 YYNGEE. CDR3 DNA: TGTGCCAGCAGCACTGGGACTAGCGGGAGCTACGAGCAGTACTTC. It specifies CASSTGTSGSYEQYF.

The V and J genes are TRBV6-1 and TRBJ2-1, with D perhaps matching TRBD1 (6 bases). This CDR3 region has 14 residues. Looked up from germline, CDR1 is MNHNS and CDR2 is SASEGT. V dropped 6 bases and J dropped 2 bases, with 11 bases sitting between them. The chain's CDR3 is CASSHRAPYNEQFF. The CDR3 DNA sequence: TGTGCCAGCAGCCACAGGGCACCCTACAATGAGCAGTTCTTC.